This T cell receptor (beta chain) was recovered during a study of CD8+ T cells in alopecia areata. This CDR3 region has 12 residues. Deletions cut 3 bases from V and 8 bases from J, with 8 bases between. CDR1 and CDR2 from the germline V gene are SGHAT and FQNNGV. Indicated treatment: oral pan-JAK inhibitor, 5-10 mg twice daily. Lesional scalp punch biopsies and peripheral blood were collected from alopecia areata patients. Sequencing relied on a cDNA template that was reverse transcribed from extracted RNA. This table comes from immunoSEQ multiplex PCR, and its TCRdb copy is limited to in-frame clones, with some not included. The data contain about 100,000 clones, just under 60% of them singletons. This clone appeared once.

The specimen was CD8+ T cells sorted from blood, collected between weeks 55 and 65, from a patient treated with tofacitinib. The V and J genes are TRBV11-2 and TRBJ1-3; the D is unclear. This receptor was identified in a human donor with alopecia areata. The chain's CDR3 is CASSFGSDTIYF. CDR3 bases: TGTGCCAGCAGCTTTGGCTCGGACACCATATATTTT.